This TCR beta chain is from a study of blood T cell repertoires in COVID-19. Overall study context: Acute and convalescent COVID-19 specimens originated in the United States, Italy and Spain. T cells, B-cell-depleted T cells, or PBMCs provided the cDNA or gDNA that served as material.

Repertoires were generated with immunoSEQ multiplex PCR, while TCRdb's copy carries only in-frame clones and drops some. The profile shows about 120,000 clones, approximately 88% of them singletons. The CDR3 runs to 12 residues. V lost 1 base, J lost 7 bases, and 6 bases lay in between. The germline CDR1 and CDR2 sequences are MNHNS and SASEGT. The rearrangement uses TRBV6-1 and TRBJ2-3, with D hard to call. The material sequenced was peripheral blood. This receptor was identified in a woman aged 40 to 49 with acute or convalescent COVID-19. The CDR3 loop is CASSEGSNTQYF. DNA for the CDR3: TGTGCCAGCAGTGAAGGCAGTAATACGCAGTATTTT.